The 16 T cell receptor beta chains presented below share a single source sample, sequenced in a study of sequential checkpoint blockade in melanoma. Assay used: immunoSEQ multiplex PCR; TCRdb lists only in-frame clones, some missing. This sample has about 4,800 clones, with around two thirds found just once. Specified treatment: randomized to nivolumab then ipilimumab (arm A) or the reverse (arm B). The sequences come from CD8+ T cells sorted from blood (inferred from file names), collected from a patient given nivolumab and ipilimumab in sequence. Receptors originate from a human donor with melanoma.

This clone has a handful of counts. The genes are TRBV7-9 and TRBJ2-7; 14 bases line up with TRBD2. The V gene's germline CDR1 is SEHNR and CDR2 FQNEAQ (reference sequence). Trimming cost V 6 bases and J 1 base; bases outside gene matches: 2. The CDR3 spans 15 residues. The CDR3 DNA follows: TGTGCCAGCAGGACTAGCGGGGGGGAGTCCTACGAGCAGTACTTC. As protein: CASRTSGGESYEQYF. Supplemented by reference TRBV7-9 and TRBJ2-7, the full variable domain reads DTGVSQNPRHKITKRGQNVTFRCDPISEHNRLYWYRQTLGQGPEFLTYFQNEAQLEKSRLLSDRFSAERPKGSFSTLEIQRTEQGDSAMYLCASRTSGGESYEQYFGPGTRLTVT.

The CDR3 DNA sequence: TGTGCCAGCAGAGGGGTAGAGACTCAAGCTTTCTTT. It encodes CASRGVETQAFF. The V and J genes are TRBV25-1 and TRBJ1-1, with a tentative D call TRBD1 (5 bases). The CDR3 sequence is 12 residues long. Between the trimmed V and J ends, which lost 6 bases and 9 bases, there was a span of 14 bases. Germline CDR1 MGHDK, CDR2 SYGVNS.

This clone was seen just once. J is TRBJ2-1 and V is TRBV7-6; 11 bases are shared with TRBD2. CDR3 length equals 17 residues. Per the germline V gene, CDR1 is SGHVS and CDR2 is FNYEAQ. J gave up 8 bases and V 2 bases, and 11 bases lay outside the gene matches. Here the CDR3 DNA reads TGTGCCAGCAGCTTATTGGGACTAGCGGAGGGTCTTGATGAGCAGTTCTTC. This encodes CASSLLGLAEGLDEQFF.

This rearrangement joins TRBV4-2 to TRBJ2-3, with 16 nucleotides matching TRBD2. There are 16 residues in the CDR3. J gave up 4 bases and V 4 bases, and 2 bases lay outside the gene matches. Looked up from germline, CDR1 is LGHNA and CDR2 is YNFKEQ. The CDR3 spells CASSPGTSGGADTQYF. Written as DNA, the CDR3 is TGTGCCAGCAGCCCCGGGACTAGCGGGGGGGCAGATACGCAGTATTTT.

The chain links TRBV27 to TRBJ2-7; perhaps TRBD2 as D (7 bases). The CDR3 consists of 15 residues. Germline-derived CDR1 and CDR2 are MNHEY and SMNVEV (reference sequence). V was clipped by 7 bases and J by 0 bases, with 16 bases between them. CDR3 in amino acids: CASTHAGAISYEQYF. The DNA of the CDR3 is TGTGCCAGCACCCACGCGGGGGCGATCTCCTACGAGCAGTACTTC.

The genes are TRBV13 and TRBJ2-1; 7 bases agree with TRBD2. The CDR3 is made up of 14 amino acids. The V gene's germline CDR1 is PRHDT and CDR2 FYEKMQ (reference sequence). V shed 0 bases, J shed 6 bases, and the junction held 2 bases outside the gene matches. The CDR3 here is CASSLGRLANEQFF. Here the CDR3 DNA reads TGTGCCAGCAGCTTAGGCCGACTAGCCAATGAGCAGTTCTTC.

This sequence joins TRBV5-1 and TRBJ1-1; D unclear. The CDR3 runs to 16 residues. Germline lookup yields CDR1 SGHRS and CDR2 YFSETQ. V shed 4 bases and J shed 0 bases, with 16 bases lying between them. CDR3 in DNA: TGCGCCAGCAGCCCTACCATCTCTAAATTGAACACTGAAGCTTTCTTT. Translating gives CASSPTISKLNTEAFF.

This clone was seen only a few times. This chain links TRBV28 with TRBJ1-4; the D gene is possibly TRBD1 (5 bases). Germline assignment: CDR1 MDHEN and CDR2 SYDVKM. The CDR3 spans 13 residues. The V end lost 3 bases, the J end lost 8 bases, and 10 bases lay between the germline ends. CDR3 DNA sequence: TGTGCCAGCAGTTTCTTCTCAGGGGAAAAACTGTTTTTT. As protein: CASSFFSGEKLFF.

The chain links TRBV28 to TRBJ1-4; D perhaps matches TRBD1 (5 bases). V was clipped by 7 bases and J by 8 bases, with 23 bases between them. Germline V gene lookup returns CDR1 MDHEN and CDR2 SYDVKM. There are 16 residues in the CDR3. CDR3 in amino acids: CASTAGPAGQYEKLFF. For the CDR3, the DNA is TGTGCCAGCACCGCAGGCCCCGCAGGGCAGTACGAAAAACTGTTTTTT.

The CDR3 sequence is CASSLGAEDQPQHF. In DNA form, the CDR3 reads TGTGCCAGCAGCTTGGGGGCGGAGGATCAGCCCCAGCATTTT. The chain has TRBV5-8 and TRBJ1-5; D is unresolved. There are 14 residues in the CDR3. Germline V gives CDR1 SGHTS, CDR2 YDEGEE. The V end was cut by 0 bases, the J end by 5 bases, with 9 bases between. The full variable domain, rest sourced from reference TRBV5-8 and TRBJ1-5, is EAGVTQSPTHLIKTRGQQATLRCSPISGHTSVYWYQQALGLGLQFLLWYDEGEERNRGNFPPRFSGRQFPNYSSELNVNALELEDSALYLCASSLGAEDQPQHFGDGTRLSIL.

For the CDR3, the DNA is TGTGCCAGCAGCGGGGGACAGGGTTTACCACCCCTCCACTTT. Amino acid sequence: CASSGGQGLPPLHF. V is TRBV7-9 and J is TRBJ1-6; 9 nucleotides match TRBD1. Per germline, CDR1 SEHNR and CDR2 FQNEAQ (reference sequence). V lost 5 bases to trimming and J lost 11 bases; unmatched junction nucleotides: 7. This CDR3 is built from 14 residues.

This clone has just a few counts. CDR3 coding DNA: TGTGCCAGCAGTGAAGAGACAGAGAATTCACCCCTCCACTTT. Its translation is CASSEETENSPLHF. The V call is TRBV6-1, the J call TRBJ1-6; D might be TRBD1 (5 bases). The CDR3 runs to 14 residues. V gave up 1 base and J gave up 7 bases, with 8 bases separating them. Germline CDR1 MNHNS, CDR2 SASEGT.

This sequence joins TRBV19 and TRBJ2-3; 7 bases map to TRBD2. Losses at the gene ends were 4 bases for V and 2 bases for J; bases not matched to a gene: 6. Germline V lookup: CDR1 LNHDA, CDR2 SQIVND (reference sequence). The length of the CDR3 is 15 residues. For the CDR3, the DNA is TGTGCCAGTAGTACGGTGGGGGGGAACACAGATACGCAGTATTTT. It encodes CASSTVGGNTDTQYF.

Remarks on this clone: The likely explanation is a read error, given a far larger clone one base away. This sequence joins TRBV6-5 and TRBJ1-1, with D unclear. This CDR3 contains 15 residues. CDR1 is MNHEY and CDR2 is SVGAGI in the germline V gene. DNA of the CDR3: TGTGACAGCAGTCCCGTGGAGGGTCTGGGATCTGAAGCTTTCTTT. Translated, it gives CDSSPVEGLGSEAFF.

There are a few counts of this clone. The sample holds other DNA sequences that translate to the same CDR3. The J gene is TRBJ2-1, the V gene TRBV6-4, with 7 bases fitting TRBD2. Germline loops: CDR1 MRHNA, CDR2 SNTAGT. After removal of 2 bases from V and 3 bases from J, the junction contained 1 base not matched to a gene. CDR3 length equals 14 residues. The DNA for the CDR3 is TGTGCCAGCAGTGACGGGGGGGACTACAATGAGCAGTTCTTC. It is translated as CASSDGGDYNEQFF.

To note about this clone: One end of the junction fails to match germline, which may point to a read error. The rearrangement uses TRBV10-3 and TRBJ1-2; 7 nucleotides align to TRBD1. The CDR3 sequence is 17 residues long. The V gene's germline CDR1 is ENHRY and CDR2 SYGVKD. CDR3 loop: CAISEPGRGQANYGHTF. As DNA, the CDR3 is TGTGCCATCAGTGAGCCGGGAAGGGGGCAAGCTAACTATGGCCACACCTTC.